The entry that follows covers one TCR beta chain sequence. Distinct nucleotide sequences in the sample also encode this CDR3. This sample was included in a study of blood T cell repertoires in COVID-19. Across the study: Samples came from the United States, Italy and Spain, spanning acute and convalescent COVID-19. T cells, B-cell-depleted T cells, or PBMCs provided the cDNA or gDNA that served as material.

Authors' processing steps: Amplified reference gene primers provided the basis for estimating nucleated cell counts. Measured with immunoSEQ multiplex PCR; TCRdb has only the in-frame clones, and not every one. That table gives V, J and clone size, and the DNA gave D and trimming. Among about 170,000 clones listed, roughly 80% were seen once. V was shortened by 2 bases and J by 2 bases, with 12 bases between the two germline ends. The CDR3 contains 15 residues. Per germline, CDR1 MNHEY and CDR2 SVGAGI. This sequence originates from a man aged 60 to 69 with acute or convalescent COVID-19. The chain is built from TRBV6-5 and TRBJ2-5; D might be TRBD1 (6 bases). Input material: peripheral blood. The CDR3 DNA is TGTGCCAGCAGTTACGGCCCGGGACAACAAGAGACCCAGTACTTC. As protein: CASSYGPGQQETQYF.